These T cell receptor beta chains were read from a single sample in a study of shared T cell receptors in the human thymus. Clones were sequenced by immunoSEQ multiplex PCR, and TCRdb holds only the in-frame ones, with some missing. Of around 730,000 clones listed, 80% to 90% are singletons. The sample also formed part of further work on human thymus T cells.

The material sequenced was thymocytes. These receptors were collected from a girl under two years old with a congenital heart defect. Each CDR3 is given with its conserved first and last residue. The D gene is left open where the match is weak. Only part of the rows carry a size: once, few, many, or a class if the clone is expanded.

abundance	v_gene	j_gene	d_gene	CDR3nt	CDR3aa
-	TRBV19	TRBJ1-1	-	TGTGCCAGCAGAGGGGGGAACACTGAAGCTTTCTTT	CASRGGNTEAFF
-	TRBV2	TRBJ2-7	-	TGTGCCGGGAGCCCTCTCAGGGGAAGGGGAAATACCTCCTACGAGCAGTACTTC	CAGSPLRGRGNTSYEQYF
-	TRBV27	TRBJ1-2	-	TGTGCCAGCAGCCCCCTGGGGGGGGACGGCTACACCTTC	CASSPLGGDGYTF
-	TRBV19	TRBJ1-2	TRBD1	TGTGCCAGTAGTATAGTAGGACAGGGCTTAAATGGCTACACCTTC	CASSIVGQGLNGYTF
once	TRBV4-2	TRBJ2-3	TRBD2	TGTGCCAGCAGCCAAGATCAGCGAGCGGGGGCTGCTAGCACAGATACGCAGTATTTT	CASSQDQRAGAASTDTQYF
-	TRBV4-3	TRBJ2-7	TRBD1	TGCGCCAGCAGCCAAGATCTAAGGACAGGGTTCTACGAGCAGTACTTC	CASSQDLRTGFYEQYF
-	TRBV6-1	TRBJ2-2	-	TGTGCCAGCAGCCAGGTTAACACCGGGGAGCTGTTTTTT	CASSQVNTGELFF
-	TRBV11-3	TRBJ2-2	-	TGTGCCAGCAGCTGGCGGACAGACACCGGGGAGCTGTTTTTT	CASSWRTDTGELFF
once	TRBV9	TRBJ1-3	TRBD1	TGTGCCAGCAGCTCCCCGGGACAGGGAATCTCTGGAAACACCATATATTTT	CASSSPGQGISGNTIYF
-	TRBV5-1	TRBJ2-3	-	TGCGCCAGCAGCGTCCGAGGGTGGGATACGCAGTATTTT	CASSVRGWDTQYF
-	TRBV7-9	TRBJ2-7	-	TGTGCCAGCAGCACCGGTGGAGGGGCCTACGAGCAGTACTTC	CASSTGGGAYEQYF
-	TRBV6-1	TRBJ1-2	TRBD1	TGTGCCAGCAGTGAACGTCAGGGGGCAAGGGGTGGCTACACCTTC	CASSERQGARGGYTF
-	TRBV5-1	TRBJ1-3	-	TGCGCCAGCAGCTTGTGGGACATTACAGGGCCAAGCTCTGGAAACACCATATATTTT	CASSLWDITGPSSGNTIYF
-	TRBV6-1	TRBJ1-2	-	TGTGCCAGCAGTGAAAGGATGAGACATTCAGGGTCGAGCTATGGCTACACCTTC	CASSERMRHSGSSYGYTF
-	TRBV5-1	TRBJ2-1	-	TGCGCCAGCAGCTTGGGATCTAGAGGAGATGAGCAGTTCTTC	CASSLGSRGDEQFF
-	TRBV9	TRBJ1-2	TRBD1	TGTGCCAGCAGTCCCGAAGGACAGGCTACCCAGCGGAATGGCTACACCTTC	CASSPEGQATQRNGYTF
once	TRBV10-3	TRBJ2-2	TRBD1	TGTGCCATGACAGGGGTGAACACCGGGGAGCTGTTTTTT	CAMTGVNTGELFF
few	TRBV6-1	TRBJ2-5	-	TGTGCCACCCGCCCCCTTACCGCGCTCCAAGAGACCCAGTACTTC	CATRPLTALQETQYF
-	TRBV5-1	TRBJ1-2	-	TGCGCCAGCAGCTTAAGAACAGGGAACTATGGCTACACCTTC	CASSLRTGNYGYTF
-	TRBV11-2	TRBJ1-2	TRBD1	TGTGCCAGCAGCTTAAAAGCCCGGGACAGCTATGGCTACACCTTC	CASSLKARDSYGYTF
few	TRBV4-3	TRBJ1-2	-	TGCGCCAGCAGCCAAGACGGATATAAACAAACAGAACCCTCTCCTAACTATGGCTACACCTTC	CASSQDGYKQTEPSPNYGYTF
-	TRBV2	TRBJ1-2	TRBD1	TGTGCCAGCAGTGAAGGACAGGGTCCTAACTATGGCTACACCTTC	CASSEGQGPNYGYTF
-	TRBV7-2	TRBJ2-3	-	TGTGCCAGCAGCTTATCGGGGGAACGCACAGATACGCAGTATTTT	CASSLSGERTDTQYF
-	TRBV4-1	TRBJ2-7	TRBD1	TGCGCCAGCAGCTCCCGCCTCGGGACAGGGTACGAGCAGTACTTC	CASSSRLGTGYEQYF
once	TRBV27	TRBJ1-4	TRBD1	TGTGCCAGCAGAGGGGACCGACCGACAGGGGTAAGGGGAGGACTGTTTTTT	CASRGDRPTGVRGGLFF
-	TRBV5-1	TRBJ1-6	TRBD1	TGCGCCAGCAGCTGGGGACAGGATATTTTTTCCCCCCTCCACTTT	CASSWGQDIFSPLHF
-	TRBV2	TRBJ1-3	-	TGTGCCAGCGGACACCCTCATACCTCTGGAAACACCATATATTTT	CASGHPHTSGNTIYF
-	TRBV5-5	TRBJ1-4	-	TGTGCCAGCAGCTTGTATGCCAGGGGTACTGAAAAACTGTTTTTT	CASSLYARGTEKLFF
once	TRBV11-2	TRBJ2-5	TRBD2	TGTGCCAGCAGCTTACTAGCGGGGCTCCAAGAGACCCAGTACTTC	CASSLLAGLQETQYF
once	TRBV2	TRBJ1-5	-	TGTGCCAGCAGTGAAGCGCAGGCAGGGAATCAGCCCCAGCATTTT	CASSEAQAGNQPQHF
-	TRBV5-6	TRBJ1-2	TRBD1	TGTGCCAGCAGCTTGGCGTACAGGGGCTTCTATGGCTACACCTTC	CASSLAYRGFYGYTF
-	TRBV11-2	TRBJ1-3	-	TGTGCCAGCAGCTTACAGGGGTTAGGAAACACCATATATTTT	CASSLQGLGNTIYF
-	TRBV7-2	TRBJ1-1	TRBD1	TGTGCCAGCAGCTTAGATAACGGAACAGGGGGCGTTGTAACTGAAGCTTTCTTT	CASSLDNGTGGVVTEAFF
-	TRBV7-9	TRBJ1-4	TRBD1	TGTGCCAGCAGCTTCGGCCCAACAGGGGCTGAAAAACTGTTTTTT	CASSFGPTGAEKLFF
-	TRBV5-1	TRBJ2-3	TRBD2	TGCGCCAGCAGCTTGGGACTAGCGGGGCGCCGTCGCACAGATACGCAGTATTTT	CASSLGLAGRRRTDTQYF
few	TRBV4-3	TRBJ1-1	-	TGCGCCAGCAGCCAAGATGCAGGGTGTCCCCCCGGGTACACTGAAGCTTTCTTT	CASSQDAGCPPGYTEAFF
few	TRBV7-7	TRBJ2-5	TRBD2	TGTGCTAGCAGCCCCGGTTCGGGTAGCGGGGTCCAAGAGACCCAGTACTTC	CASSPGSGSGVQETQYF
once	TRBV27	TRBJ1-1	-	TGTGCCAGCCTCCCTTTTTTCGGCGGAACGACTGAAGCTTTCTTT	CASLPFFGGTTEAFF
-	TRBV27	TRBJ1-4	-	TGTGCCAGCAGACAGACCACATCACATGAAAAACTGTTTTTT	CASRQTTSHEKLFF
-	TRBV5-1	TRBJ1-1	TRBD1	TGCGCCAGCAGCCAGCTGACAAGGACAGGGGGGTACACTGAAGCTTTCTTT	CASSQLTRTGGYTEAFF
-	TRBV5-1	TRBJ2-1	TRBD1	TGCGCCAGCAGCTTGCCGGGACAGAGCTACAATGAGCAGTTCTTC	CASSLPGQSYNEQFF